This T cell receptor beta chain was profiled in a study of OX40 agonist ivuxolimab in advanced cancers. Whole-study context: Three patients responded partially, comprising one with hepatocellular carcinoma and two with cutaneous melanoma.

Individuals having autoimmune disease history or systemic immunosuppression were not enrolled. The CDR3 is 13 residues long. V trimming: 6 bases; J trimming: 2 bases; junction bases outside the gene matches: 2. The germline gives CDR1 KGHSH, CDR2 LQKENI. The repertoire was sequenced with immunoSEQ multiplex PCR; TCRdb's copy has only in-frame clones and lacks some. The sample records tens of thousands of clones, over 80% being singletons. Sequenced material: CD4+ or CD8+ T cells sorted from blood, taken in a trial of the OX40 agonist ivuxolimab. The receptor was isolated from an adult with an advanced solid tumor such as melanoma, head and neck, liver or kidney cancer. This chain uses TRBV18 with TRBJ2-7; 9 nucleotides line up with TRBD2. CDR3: CASSASGAYEQYF. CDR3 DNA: TGTGCCAGCTCGGCTAGCGGGGCCTACGAGCAGTACTTC.